Shown below are 8 T cell receptor beta chains from a single sample sequenced in a study of T cells in tumors after PD-1 blockade. Sequenced by immunoSEQ multiplex PCR; TCRdb stores in-frame clones only, minus some. The table lists more than 50,000 clones, 74% of them singletons, with over 3.5% in the top ten. The source material was PBMCs, sampled after anti-PD-1 treatment. The source of these receptors is a human donor with basal cell carcinoma.

The chain recombines TRBV7-8 with TRBJ2-1; 9 bases fit TRBD1. This CDR3 spans 15 amino acids. Germline V CDR1 and CDR2: SGHVS, FQNEAQ. Germline trimming cut 4 bases from V and 6 bases from J; bases unmatched to any gene: 7. CDR3 loop: CASSSDRGNRNEQFF. CDR3 bases: TGTGCCAGCAGCTCAGACAGGGGGAACCGCAATGAGCAGTTCTTC.

The rearrangement links TRBV15 to TRBJ1-3; the D is unclear. CDR1 and CDR2 (germline): LNHNV, YYDKDF (reference sequence). This CDR3 region has 14 residues. V was cut by 0 bases and J by 2 bases, with 5 bases left in between. The CDR3 region has the DNA TGTGCCACCAGCAGAGATCGGACTGGAAACACCATATATTTT. It translates to CATSRDRTGNTIYF.

This rearrangement joins TRBV2 to TRBJ2-3; 8 nucleotides agree with TRBD1. With 6 bases clipped from V and 6 bases from J, the junction kept 5 bases outside the gene matches. Germline values: CDR1 SNHLY, CDR2 FYNNEI. CDR3 length: 13 amino acids. CDR3 DNA: TGTGCCAGCAGCGTCGGACAGGGCGATACGCAGTATTTT. Its translation: CASSVGQGDTQYF.

The chain uses TRBV28 and TRBJ1-2; 8 bases align to TRBD1. This CDR3 comprises 15 residues. Unmatched junction bases numbered 9, after V lost 5 bases and J lost 4 bases. The germline V gene has CDR1 MDHEN and CDR2 SYDVKM. CDR3 in amino acids: CASSQGQGRSYGYTF. The CDR3 DNA reads TGTGCCAGCAGTCAAGGACAGGGCCGAAGCTATGGCTACACCTTC.

The chain joins TRBV20-1 to TRBJ2-5; D gene ambiguous. This CDR3 contains 11 residues. Trimming cost V 2 bases and J 3 bases, with 4 bases left between them. Germline CDR1 reads DFQATT; CDR2 reads SNEGSKA (reference sequence). The CDR3 DNA reads as TGCAGTGCTAGACCAGAAGAGACCCAGTACTTC. Translated: CSARPEETQYF.

This chain uses TRBV27 with TRBJ1-2, with 10 bases lining up with TRBD1. After removal of 2 bases from V and 0 bases from J, the junction contained 6 bases not matched to a gene. CDR1 is MNHEY and CDR2 is SMNVEV in the germline V gene (reference sequence). The CDR3 sequence is 17 residues long. CDR3: CASSLRGTGATNYGYTF. The CDR3 bases are TGTGCCAGCAGTTTAAGAGGGACAGGGGCTACTAACTATGGCTACACCTTC.

The J gene is TRBJ1-2, the V gene TRBV19; 8 bases are shared with TRBD1. CDR3 length: 16 amino acids. V shed 5 bases, J shed 2 bases, and the junction held 10 bases outside the gene matches. Germline V gene data show CDR1 as LNHDA and CDR2 as SQIVND (reference sequence). The CDR3 is CASSPRPTGENYGYTF. The CDR3, as DNA: TGTGCCAGTAGTCCGCGCCCGACAGGGGAGAACTATGGCTACACCTTC.

In this sample, this clone turned up a few times. V and J are TRBV6-6 and TRBJ1-1; D possibly corresponds to TRBD1 (5 bases). The CDR3 loop spans 14 amino acids. Deletions cut 5 bases from V and 3 bases from J, with 13 bases between. Germline assignment: CDR1 MNHNY and CDR2 SVGAGI (reference sequence). This CDR3 is CASSPRDRYTEAFF. The CDR3 bases are TGTGCCAGCAGTCCCCGGGACCGCTACACTGAAGCTTTCTTT.